This section outlines one TCR beta chain sequence together with its context. This sample also contains other DNA sequences that code for the same CDR3. This specimen belongs to a study of blood T cell repertoires in COVID-19. About the research overall: Samples came from the United States, Italy and Spain, spanning acute and convalescent COVID-19.

As processed by the authors: Estimation of nucleated cell counts relied on the amplification of reference gene primers. Some clones are missing from TCRdb's copy, which holds only in-frame ones; the method was immunoSEQ multiplex PCR. V, J and clone size derive from that table, while D and trimming were established from the DNA sequence. The repertoire consists of under 250,000 clones, with roughly 90% occurring once and the leading ten covering around 0.84%. V was pared by 4 bases and J by 1 base, with 8 bases between. In germline, CDR1 is SGHDN, CDR2 FVKESK. The CDR3 covers 15 residues. This clonotype was obtained from a man aged 60-69 years with COVID-19, enrolled during active disease. This chain joins TRBV14 and TRBJ1-6, with D perhaps matching TRBD1 (6 bases). Sequenced input: peripheral blood. The CDR3 reads CASSRQGSYNSPLHF. CDR3 bases: TGTGCCAGCAGCCGGCAGGGGTCCTATAATTCACCCCTCCACTTT.